The 3 T cell receptor beta chains listed next were all sequenced from one sample in a study of vaccination effects on CD4 cells after COVID-19. These TCRs' antigens remain unknown. Clones were sequenced by immunoSEQ multiplex PCR, and TCRdb holds only the in-frame ones, with some missing. The data show about 30,000 clones, less than 75% seen once. It was after approximately 11 days of culture that CD4+ T cells were isolated. The sample in question was CD4+ T cells from PBMCs cultured without peptide, obtained before COVID-19 vaccination. Every receptor here comes from a human donor who received a COVID-19 vaccine.

The V gene is TRBV4-1, the J gene TRBJ2-1; TRBD2 matches 8 bases. This CDR3 is built from 15 residues. With V trimmed by 5 bases and J by 4 bases, 7 bases remained unmatched. CDR1 is MGHRA and CDR2 is YSYEKL in the germline V gene. Here the CDR3 DNA reads TGCGCCAGCAGCGACATAGCGGGGCTATACAATGAGCAGTTCTTC. It specifies CASSDIAGLYNEQFF.

CDR3 DNA: TGTGCCAGCAGCTTTACCACAGGGCCGAGGGGGACCCAGTACTTC. This translates into CASSFTTGPRGTQYF. The genes are TRBV7-2 and TRBJ2-5, with D maybe TRBD1 (6 bases). The length of the CDR3 is 15 residues. Germline V lookup: CDR1 SGHTA, CDR2 FQGNSA. With 3 bases removed from V and 7 bases from J, the gap between germline ends came to 18 bases. Using reference TRBV7-2 and TRBJ2-5 for the parts outside the CDR3, the full variable domain is GAGVSQSPSNKVTEKGKDVELRCDPISGHTALYWYRQSLGQGLEFLIYFQGNSAPDKSGLPSDRFSAERTGGSVSTLTIQRTQQEDSAVYLCASSFTTGPRGTQYFGPGTRLLVL.

This clone has more than one count but fewer than ten. The rearrangement uses TRBV12-5 and TRBJ1-5; 7 bases match TRBD1. The trim removed 0 bases at V and 3 bases at J, leaving 8 bases unmatched. Germline CDR1 and CDR2: LGHNT and FRNRAP. This CDR3 has 17 amino acids. The CDR3 coding sequence is TGTGCTAGTGGTTTGGTAAAGGACAGGAGTCTCAATCAGCCCCAGCATTTT. The encoded protein is CASGLVKDRSLNQPQHF.